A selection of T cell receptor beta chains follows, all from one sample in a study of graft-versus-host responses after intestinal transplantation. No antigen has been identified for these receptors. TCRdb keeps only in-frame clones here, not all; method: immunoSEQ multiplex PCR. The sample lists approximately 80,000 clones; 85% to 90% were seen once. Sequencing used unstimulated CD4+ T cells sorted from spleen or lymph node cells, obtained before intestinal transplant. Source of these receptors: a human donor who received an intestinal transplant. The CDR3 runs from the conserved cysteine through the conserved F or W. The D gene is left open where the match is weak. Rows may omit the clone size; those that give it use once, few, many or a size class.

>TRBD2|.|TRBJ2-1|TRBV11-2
CASSLLRASGYNEQFF
TGTGCCAGCAGCTTATTGAGGGCTAGCGGTTACAATGAGCAGTTCTTC
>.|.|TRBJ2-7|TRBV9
CASSPRGRGNHEQYF
TGTGCCAGCAGCCCACGGGGCAGGGGAAATCACGAGCAGTACTTC
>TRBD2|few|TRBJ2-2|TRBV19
CASSHRTSGRAGELFF
TGTGCCAGTAGTCACCGGACTAGCGGGAGGGCCGGGGAGCTGTTTTTT
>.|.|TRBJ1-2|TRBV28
CASTRGLSYGYTF
TGTGCCAGCACCCGGGGACTCTCCTATGGCTACACCTTC
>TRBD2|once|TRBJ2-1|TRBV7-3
CASSLYPLAGGRNEQFF
TGTGCCAGCAGCTTATATCCCCTAGCGGGAGGTCGCAATGAGCAGTTCTTC
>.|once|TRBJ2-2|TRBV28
CASSLFGGRNTGELFF
TGTGCCAGCAGTTTATTCGGGGGGCGCAACACCGGGGAGCTGTTTTTT
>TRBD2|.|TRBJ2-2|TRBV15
CATSRDFFSGGNTGELFF
TGTGCCACCAGCAGAGATTTTTTTAGCGGGGGGAACACCGGGGAGCTGTTTTTT
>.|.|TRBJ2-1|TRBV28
CASSSQIARQFF
TGTGCCAGCAGTTCTCAAATAGCACGGCAGTTCTTC
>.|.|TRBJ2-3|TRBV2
CASLVAPRDTQYF
TGTGCCAGCTTAGTGGCGCCGCGGGATACGCAGTATTTT
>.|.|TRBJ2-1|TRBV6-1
CASSPVGSSYNEQFF
TGTGCCAGCAGCCCCGTGGGGAGTTCCTACAATGAGCAGTTCTTC
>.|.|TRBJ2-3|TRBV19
CASSIDIPGGTTQYF
TGTGCCAGTAGTATAGATATCCCCGGGGGAACTACGCAGTATTTT
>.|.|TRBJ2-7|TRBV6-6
CASSHGGGAYEQYF
TGTGCCAGCAGCCACGGAGGGGGCGCGTACGAGCAGTACTTC
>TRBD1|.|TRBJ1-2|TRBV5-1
CASSLGQGAYDGYTF
TGCGCCAGCAGCCTGGGACAGGGGGCATATGATGGCTACACCTTC
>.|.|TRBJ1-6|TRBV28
CASSLASYNSPLHF
TGTGCCAGCAGTTTGGCAAGTTATAATTCACCCCTCCACTTT
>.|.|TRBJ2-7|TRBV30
CAWRAGFYEQYF
TGTGCCTGGAGGGCAGGGTTCTACGAGCAGTACTTC
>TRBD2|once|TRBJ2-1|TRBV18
CASSLTLAGGTYNEQFF
TGTGCCAGCTCACTTACGTTAGCGGGAGGGACCTACAATGAGCAGTTCTTC
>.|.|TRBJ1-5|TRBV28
CASSFRGDNPQHF
TGTGCCAGCAGTTTCCGAGGGGACAACCCCCAGCATTTT
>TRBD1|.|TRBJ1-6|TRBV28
CASSPRQGGNNSPLHF
TGTGCCAGCAGTCCTCGACAGGGTGGAAATAATTCACCCCTCCACTTT
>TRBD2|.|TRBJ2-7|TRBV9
CASSVHDRAGGGEQYF
TGTGCCAGCAGCGTACACGATAGGGCGGGAGGAGGTGAGCAGTACTTC
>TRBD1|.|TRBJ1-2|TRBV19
CASSNWPGQGARVYGYTF
TGTGCCAGTAGTAATTGGCCGGGACAGGGGGCGCGAGTCTATGGCTACACCTTC
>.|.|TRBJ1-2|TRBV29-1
CSVDLTREGNYGYTF
TGCAGCGTTGACCTAACCCGGGAGGGGAACTATGGCTACACCTTC
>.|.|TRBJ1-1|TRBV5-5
CASSLEGINTEAFF
TGTGCCAGCAGCTTGGAGGGGATTAACACTGAAGCTTTCTTT
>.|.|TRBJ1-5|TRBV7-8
CASRAGASNQPQHF
TGTGCCAGCCGGGCGGGGGCAAGCAATCAGCCCCAGCATTTT
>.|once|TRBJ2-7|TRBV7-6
CASIQRGRCRGSYEQYF
TGTGCCAGCATCCAAAGGGGACGGTGCAGGGGTTCCTACGAGCAGTACTTC
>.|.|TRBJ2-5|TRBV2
CASSEGGRGETQYF
TGTGCCAGCAGTGAAGGGGGACGGGGGGAGACCCAGTACTTC
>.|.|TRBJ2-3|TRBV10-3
CAISESGGSTDTQYF
TGTGCCATCAGTGAGTCCGGCGGTAGCACAGATACGCAGTATTTT
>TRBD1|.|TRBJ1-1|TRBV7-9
CASSLSYGDRTKPRAEAFF
TGTGCCAGCAGCTTATCCTACGGGGACAGGACTAAACCCCGCGCTGAAGCTTTCTTT
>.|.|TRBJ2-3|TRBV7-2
CASSLDDYTDTQYF
TGTGCCAGCAGCTTAGATGACTACACAGATACGCAGTATTTT
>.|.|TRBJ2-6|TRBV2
CATAREGGSSGANVLTF
TGTGCCACCGCCAGGGAGGGGGGAAGCTCTGGGGCCAACGTCCTGACTTTC
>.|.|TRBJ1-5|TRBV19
CASSMRERSNQPQHF
TGTGCCAGTAGTATGAGGGAACGGAGCAATCAGCCCCAGCATTTT
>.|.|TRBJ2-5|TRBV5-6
CASSFMETQYF
TGTGCCAGCAGCTTTATGGAGACCCAGTACTTC
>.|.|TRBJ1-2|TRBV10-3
CAISGVGGQSDGYTF
TGTGCCATCAGTGGGGTAGGGGGACAATCCGATGGCTACACCTTC
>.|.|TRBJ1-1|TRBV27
CASSLRENTEAFF
TGTGCCAGCAGTTTAAGAGAGAACACTGAAGCTTTCTTT
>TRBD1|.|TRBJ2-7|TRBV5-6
CASSYRDRGRRQYF
TGTGCCAGCAGCTACCGGGACAGGGGGAGGCGGCAGTACTTC
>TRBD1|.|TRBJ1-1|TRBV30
CAWRAGQGATEAFF
TGTGCCTGGAGAGCCGGACAGGGGGCCACTGAAGCTTTCTTT
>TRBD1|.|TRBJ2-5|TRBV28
CASTQSHGTGPRETQYF
TGTGCCAGCACCCAGAGCCACGGGACAGGGCCCAGAGAGACCCAGTACTTC
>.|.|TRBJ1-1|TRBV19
CASSAQGNTEAFF
TGTGCCAGTAGTGCACAGGGAAACACTGAAGCTTTCTTT
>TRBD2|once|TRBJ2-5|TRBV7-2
CASSIAGGQETQYF
TGTGCCAGCAGCATAGCGGGAGGGCAAGAGACCCAGTACTTC
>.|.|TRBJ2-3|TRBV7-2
CASSLGRGGGTDTQYF
TGTGCCAGCAGCTTAGGACGTGGCGGGGGCACAGATACGCAGTATTTT
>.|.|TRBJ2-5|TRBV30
CAWGGDQETQYF
TGTGCCTGGGGAGGCGATCAAGAGACCCAGTACTTC
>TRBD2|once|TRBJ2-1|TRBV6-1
CASSEPRRLAGVNEQFF
TGTGCCAGCAGTGAACCTCGGCGACTAGCGGGAGTGAATGAGCAGTTCTTC
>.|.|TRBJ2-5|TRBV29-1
CSARTSGTLKETQYF
TGCAGCGCCCGGACTTCAGGGACTTTGAAAGAGACCCAGTACTTC
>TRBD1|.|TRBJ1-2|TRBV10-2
CASSDGRGGYTF
TGCGCCAGCAGTGATGGCAGGGGGGGCTACACCTTC
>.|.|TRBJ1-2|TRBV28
CASSSADRSYGYTF
TGTGCCAGCAGTTCCGCGGACAGATCCTATGGCTACACCTTC
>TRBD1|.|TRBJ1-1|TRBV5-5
CASEGAPNTEAFF
TGTGCCAGCGAGGGGGCCCCGAACACTGAAGCTTTCTTT
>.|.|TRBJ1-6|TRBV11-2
CASSPTGTSPLHF
TGTGCCAGCAGCCCCACAGGGACTTCACCCCTCCACTTT
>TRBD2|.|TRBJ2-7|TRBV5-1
CASSFGLAGVGEQYF
TGCGCCAGCAGCTTCGGACTAGCGGGAGTAGGCGAGCAGTACTTC
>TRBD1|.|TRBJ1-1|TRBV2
CASSERGQGTEAFF
TGTGCCAGCAGTGAACGGGGACAGGGGACTGAAGCTTTCTTT
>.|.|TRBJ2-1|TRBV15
CATSRDYSYNEQFF
TGTGCCACCAGCAGAGATTATTCCTACAATGAGCAGTTCTTC
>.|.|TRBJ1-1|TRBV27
CASSLGAGTEAFF
TGTGCCAGCAGTTTAGGGGCTGGCACTGAAGCTTTCTTT